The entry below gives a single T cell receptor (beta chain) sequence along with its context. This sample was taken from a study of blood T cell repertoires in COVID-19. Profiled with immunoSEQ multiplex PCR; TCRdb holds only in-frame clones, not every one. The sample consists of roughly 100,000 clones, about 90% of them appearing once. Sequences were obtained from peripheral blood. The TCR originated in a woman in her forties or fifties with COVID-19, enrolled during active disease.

The CDR3 region is CASSMSGYEAFF. The CDR3 DNA follows: TGTGCCAGTAGTATGTCAGGCTATGAAGCTTTCTTT. The chain carries TRBV19 and TRBJ1-1; D gene ambiguous. The CDR3 length is 12 residues. V was clipped by 3 bases and J by 7 bases, with 9 bases between them. Germline CDR1 LNHDA, CDR2 SQIVND (reference sequence).